Sequencing of this TCR beta chain was carried out in a study of blood T cell repertoires in COVID-19 (dated by TCRdb to about 2020). In terms of the full investigation: Collaborator samples came from the United States, Italy and Spain and covered acute and convalescent phases of COVID-19. Subjects who had been exposed to COVID-19, were actively infected with it, or had recovered from it provided the deeply sampled blood TCRbeta repertoires that made up the dataset. The samples were drawn from the first 160 participants of the ongoing ImmuneRACE study and from 1,254 subjects provided by 6 global collaborators. HLA class I and class II types, where available, came from metadata supplied by the sample provider rather than from assay-based typing. The repertoires were made available in a free public database intended to serve as a resource for research on the immune response to SARS-CoV-2. Nearly every sample came with metadata listing a de-identified subject ID, COVID-19 status, age in years and sex. The material from the prospective study consisted of cDNA or gDNA derived from T cells, B-cell-depleted T cells, or PBMCs.

As to this clone: Its antigen target is currently unknown. A junction end diverges from the germline sequence, so it may reflect a read error.

TCRbeta CDR3 regions were amplified from genomic DNA using the immunoSEQ Assay, a bias-controlled multiplex PCR. Concerning the study's data processing: Within the assay, amplification of reference gene primers was used to estimate how many nucleated cells each sample contained. To quantify the absolute abundance of each unique TCRbeta CDR3 rearrangement, sequence reads were collapsed and filtered. Productive Simpson clonality was computed per sample as the square root of Simpson's diversity index over productive rearrangements. Not all clones reach the TCRdb copy of this immuneACCESS table, which keeps in-frame sequences only. Checked studies attribute under half of the gap to unresolved V genes and leave the rest unexplained. That table gives V, J and clone size, and the DNA gave D and trimming. Across this sample there are over 100,000 clones, with about 87% seen only once. The ten largest clones capture about 6.6% of the sample.

Study-wide findings and limitations: The quantity of clinical and demographic metadata differed by source and by participant and was supplied without curation.

Collaborating institutions collected whole blood in K2EDTA tubes following their own protocols. For TCRbeta analysis, collaborators shipped samples as frozen whole blood, isolated PBMCs, or DNA extracted from either of those sample types. The sample consisted of peripheral blood. The TCR was taken from a woman aged 45 to 65 with acute or convalescent COVID-19.

The CDR3 amino acid sequence is: CVPRQGAVNYGYTF. The base sequence is TGCGTACCCAGACAGGGGGCGGTTAACTATGGCTACACCTTC. The chain links TRBV19 with TRBJ1-2, with 10 central nucleotides matching TRBD1. The germline V gene (reference sequence) sets CDR1 to LNHDA and CDR2 to SQIVND. The CDR3 contains 14 residues, cysteine and phenylalanine counted. Only CDR3 DNA remains: 42 bases, in frame from the first base.